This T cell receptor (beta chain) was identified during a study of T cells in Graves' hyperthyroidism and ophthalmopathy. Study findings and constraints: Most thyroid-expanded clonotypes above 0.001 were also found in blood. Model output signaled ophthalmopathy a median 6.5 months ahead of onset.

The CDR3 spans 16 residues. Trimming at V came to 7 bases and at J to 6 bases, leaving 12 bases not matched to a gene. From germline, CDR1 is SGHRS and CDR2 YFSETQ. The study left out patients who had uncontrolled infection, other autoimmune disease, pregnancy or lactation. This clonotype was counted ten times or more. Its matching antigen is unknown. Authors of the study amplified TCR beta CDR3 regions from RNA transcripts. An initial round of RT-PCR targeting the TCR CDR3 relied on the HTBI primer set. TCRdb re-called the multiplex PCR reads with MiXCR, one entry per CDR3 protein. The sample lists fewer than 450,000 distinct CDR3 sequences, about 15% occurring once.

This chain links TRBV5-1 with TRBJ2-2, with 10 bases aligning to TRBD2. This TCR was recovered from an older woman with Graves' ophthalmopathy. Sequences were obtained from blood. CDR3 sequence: CASSKAGTSVPGELFF. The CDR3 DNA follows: TGCGCCAGCTCCAAAGCGGGGACTAGCGTCCCCGGGGAGCTGTTTTTT.